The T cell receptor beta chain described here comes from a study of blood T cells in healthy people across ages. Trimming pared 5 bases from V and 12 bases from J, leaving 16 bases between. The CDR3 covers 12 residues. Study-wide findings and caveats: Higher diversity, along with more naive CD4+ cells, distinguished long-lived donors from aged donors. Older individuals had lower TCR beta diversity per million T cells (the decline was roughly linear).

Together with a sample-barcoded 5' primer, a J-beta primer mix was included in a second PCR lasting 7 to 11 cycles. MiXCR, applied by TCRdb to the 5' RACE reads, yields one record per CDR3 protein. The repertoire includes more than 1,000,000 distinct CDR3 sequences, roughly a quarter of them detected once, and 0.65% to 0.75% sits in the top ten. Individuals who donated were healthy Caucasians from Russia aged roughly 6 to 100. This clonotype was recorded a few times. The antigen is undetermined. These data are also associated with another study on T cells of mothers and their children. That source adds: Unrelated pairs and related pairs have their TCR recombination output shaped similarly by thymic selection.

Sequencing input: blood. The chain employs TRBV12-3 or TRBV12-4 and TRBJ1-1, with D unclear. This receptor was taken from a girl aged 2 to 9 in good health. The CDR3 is CASSQKGTRTFF. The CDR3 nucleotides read TGTGCCAGCAGTCAGAAGGGCACCCGAACTTTCTTT.